The present T cell receptor (beta chain) was sequenced within a study of Graves' ophthalmopathy and Graves' hyperthyroidism. The germline V gene encodes CDR1 SGHAT and CDR2 FQNNGV. The length of the CDR3 is 15 residues. Trimming at V came to 1 base and at J to 5 bases, leaving 8 bases not matched to a gene. Study-level results: Most thyroid-expanded clonotypes exceeding 0.001 frequency were also found in blood.

Amplifying from RNA transcripts, the study obtained TCR beta CDR3 regions. A first-round RT-PCR used HTBI primers, followed by a second-round multiplex PCR. TCRdb re-called the multiplex PCR reads with MiXCR, one entry per CDR3 protein. This sample has about 240,000 distinct CDR3 sequences; around 50% occur once, and the top ten carry about 45%. Comment on this clonotype: The antigen is unknown.

Pregnancy or lactation, uncontrolled infections and other autoimmune diseases were grounds for excluding patients. The authors diagnosed from clinical symptoms, serum thyroxine, TRAb, thyroid ultrasound and orbital computed tomography. A roughly 10 ml volume of fresh peripheral blood provided the PBMCs. The V gene is TRBV11-2, the J gene TRBJ2-7; 7 positions agree with TRBD1. The sequence was collected from an adult man with Graves' ophthalmopathy. Sequencing was done on a sample of peripheral blood. Here the CDR3 reads CASSLVGRGFDEQYF. CDR3 coding DNA: TGTGCCAGCAGCTTAGTTGGCAGGGGGTTTGACGAGCAGTACTTC.